This T cell receptor beta chain stems from a study of a mutant IDH1 vaccine in newly diagnosed glioma. Stated time point: week 11, during vaccination. Each vaccine dose was 300 ug of mutant IDH1 20-mer peptide, with topical imiquimod. The data were produced by immunoSEQ multiplex PCR, yet TCRdb's version contains in-frame clones alone and is incomplete. The sample shows tens of thousands of clones, 80% of them seen only once. Concerning this clone: The antigen remains unidentified.

The source is a man over 45 with glioma. The source material was PBMCs, sampled from a glioma patient whose treatment included an IDH1 peptide vaccine.

CDR3 sequence (DNA): TGCGCCAGCAGCTCCCCCACAGGGAGCAACGAGCAGTACTTC. This gives the protein CASSSPTGSNEQYF. V gene TRBV5-1 combines with J gene TRBJ2-7; a weak D match, TRBD1 (6 bases). In germline, CDR1 is SGHRS, CDR2 YFSETQ. The CDR3 length is 14 residues. Trimming left V 3 bases short and J 5 bases short, with 15 bases between.